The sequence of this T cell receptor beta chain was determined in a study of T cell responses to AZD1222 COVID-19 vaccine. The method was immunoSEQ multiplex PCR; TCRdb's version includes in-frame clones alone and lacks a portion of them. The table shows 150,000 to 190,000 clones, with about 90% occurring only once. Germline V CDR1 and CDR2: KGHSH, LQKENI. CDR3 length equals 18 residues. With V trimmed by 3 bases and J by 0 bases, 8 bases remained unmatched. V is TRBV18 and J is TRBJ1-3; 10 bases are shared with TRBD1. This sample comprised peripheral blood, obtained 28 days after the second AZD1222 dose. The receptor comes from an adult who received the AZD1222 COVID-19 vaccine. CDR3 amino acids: CASSPLPGQGSSGNTIYF. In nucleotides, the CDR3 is TGTGCCAGCTCACCCCTACCGGGACAGGGGTCCTCTGGAAACACCATATATTTT.